This entry lists 2 T cell receptor beta chains sequenced from one sample in a study of blood T cell repertoires in COVID-19. Data came from immunoSEQ multiplex PCR; TCRdb stores just in-frame clones and leaves some out. The data hold 310,000 or so clones, with around 87% observed a single time. Material: peripheral blood. The receptors stem from a man aged 70-80 years with acute or convalescent COVID-19.

A single count supports this clone. The chain is built from TRBV5-8 and TRBJ2-7; maybe TRBD1 (5 bases). Trimming cost V 0 bases and J 3 bases, with 13 bases left between them. CDR1 is SGHTS and CDR2 is YDEGEE in the germline V gene. The CDR3 runs to 15 residues. DNA of the CDR3: TGTGCCAGCAGCTTGGGCCAGGGATTTGTCTACGAGCAGTACTTC. It encodes CASSLGQGFVYEQYF.

The chain recombines TRBV19 with TRBJ1-2; D may be TRBD1 (5 bases). This CDR3 contains 15 residues. Trimming stripped 4 bases from V and 5 bases from J, with 17 bases between. Germline V gene lookup returns CDR1 LNHDA and CDR2 SQIVND (reference sequence). In DNA form, the CDR3 reads TGTGCCAGTAGTAGCAGACAAGGGGATTTTTATGGCTACACCTTC. Its translation is CASSSRQGDFYGYTF.